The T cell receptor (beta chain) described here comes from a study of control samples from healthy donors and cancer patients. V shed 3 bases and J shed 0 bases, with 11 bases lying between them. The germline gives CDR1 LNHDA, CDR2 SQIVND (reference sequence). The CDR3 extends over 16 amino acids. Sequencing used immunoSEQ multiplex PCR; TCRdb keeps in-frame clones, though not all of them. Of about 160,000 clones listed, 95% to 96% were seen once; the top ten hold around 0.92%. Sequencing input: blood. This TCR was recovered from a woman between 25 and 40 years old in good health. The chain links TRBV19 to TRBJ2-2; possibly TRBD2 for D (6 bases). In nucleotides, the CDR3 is TGTGCCAGTAGTATCGTCCGACTAGCGAACACCGGGGAGCTGTTTTTT. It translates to CASSIVRLANTGELFF.